The sequence of this T cell receptor (beta chain) was determined in a study of blood T cells in healthy people across ages. The donors, healthy Caucasians from Russia, were aged 6 to 90. Samples each yielded at least 6 micrograms of total RNA. Points from the study as a whole: The study found more naive CD4+ cells and higher diversity in long-lived than aged donors.

Comment on this clonotype: Its antigen is not identified.

Then a second PCR, running roughly 7 to 11 cycles, was carried out with a sample-barcoded 5' primer and a J-beta primer mix. MiXCR, run by TCRdb on the 5' RACE reads, gives a single entry per CDR3 protein. Counted here are fewer than 800,000 distinct CDR3 sequences, around 21% occurring once; the ten biggest clones make up roughly 3.6%. The CDR3 is made up of 19 amino acids. Losses at the gene ends were 6 bases for V and 1 base for J; bases not matched to a gene: 16. Per the germline V gene, CDR1 is SGHAT and CDR2 is FQNNGV. Input material: blood. The sequence derives from a man between 65 and 85 years old in good health. The V gene is TRBV11-2, the J gene TRBJ2-1; 9 bases agree with TRBD2. As DNA, the CDR3 is TGTGCCAGCAGTCCCACCACTTCGCGGGAGGGCCGGTCCTACAATGAGCAGTTCTTC. It specifies CASSPTTSREGRSYNEQFF.